The 17 T cell receptor beta chains listed next were all sequenced from one sample in a study of shared clonotypes between healthy human individuals (dated by TCRdb to about 2020). The protocol used for the library was the immunoSEQ multiplex PCR assay. TCRdb provides this immuneACCESS table in a form limited to in-frame rearrangements. Some clones are lacking; in checked studies, under half of them reflect an unresolved V gene, and why the rest are absent is not known. Recorded for this sample are 780,000 or so clones; roughly 72% of them occurred a single time. Approximately 1.7% of the sample belongs to the ten largest clones. The specimen was memory CD4+ T cells sorted from blood. The cell subset or site label, read with the paper, signifies: CD45RA-negative fraction. These receptors were obtained from a young woman in good health.

This rearrangement joins TRBV19 to TRBJ2-7; 8 nucleotides match TRBD2. Trimming cost V 1 base and J 1 base; bases outside gene matches: 3. Germline V gives CDR1 LNHDA, CDR2 SQIVND (reference sequence). The CDR3 runs to 15 residues. CDR3 protein: CASSIVAGKSYEQYF. DNA for the CDR3: TGTGCCAGTAGTATAGTAGCGGGAAAATCCTACGAGCAGTACTTC.

This chain uses TRBV29-1 with TRBJ2-3, with no clear D. Per germline, CDR1 SQVTM and CDR2 ANQGSEA. Trimming stripped 5 bases from V and 4 bases from J, with 19 bases between. The CDR3 runs 15 residues. In DNA form, the CDR3 reads TGCAGCGTTTTACCTCGGGCAGGCGCTTCAGATACGCAGTATTTT. This sequence encodes CSVLPRAGASDTQYF.

This chain connects TRBV27 to TRBJ1-2; D is ambiguous. Between the trimmed V and J ends, which lost 6 bases and 2 bases, there was a span of 1 base. The length of the CDR3 is 10 residues. Germline-derived CDR1 and CDR2 are MNHEY and SMNVEV (reference sequence). The CDR3 DNA reads TGTGCCAGCAGAAACTATGGCTACACCTTC. Translating gives CASRNYGYTF.

CDR3 region: CANPETGGGGYTF. DNA of the CDR3: TGTGCCAACCCAGAGACAGGGGGAGGAGGCTACACCTTC. The chain employs TRBV28 and TRBJ1-2; 9 nucleotides match TRBD1. Germline V lookup: CDR1 MDHEN, CDR2 SYDVKM. J lost 8 bases, V lost 10 bases, and 11 bases had no gene match. This CDR3 region has 13 residues.

This clone was counted a single time. The gene calls are TRBV28 and TRBJ1-1, with TRBD1 as a possible D gene (6 bases). Per germline, CDR1 MDHEN and CDR2 SYDVKM. This CDR3 is 16 amino acids long. V gave up 4 bases and J gave up 0 bases, with 15 bases separating them. The CDR3 sequence: CASSSTYGGVNTEAFF. The CDR3 nucleotides are TGTGCCAGCAGTTCAACTTACGGGGGCGTGAACACTGAAGCTTTCTTT.

V gene TRBV29-1 combines with J gene TRBJ2-3; 7 positions agree with TRBD2. The CDR3 has 15 residues. With 3 bases clipped from V and 0 bases from J, the junction kept 6 bases outside the gene matches. CDR1 is SQVTM, CDR2 ANQGSEA, per germline. The CDR3 DNA sequence: TGCAGCGTTGAGAGGGGTAGCGGGAGCACAGATACGCAGTATTTT. Translated: CSVERGSGSTDTQYF.

The chain recombines TRBV14 with TRBJ1-4, with a possible D match to TRBD1 (6 bases). Germline V gene data show CDR1 as SGHDN and CDR2 as FVKESK. The V end lost 4 bases, the J end lost 7 bases, and 7 bases lay between the germline ends. This CDR3 is 12 amino acids long. CDR3 region: CASSRTAEKLFF. CDR3 coding DNA: TGTGCCAGCAGCCGGACAGCTGAAAAACTGTTTTTT.

In this sample, this clone turned up a few times. The chain is built from TRBV28 and TRBJ1-2; unclear D gene. The ends were cut back, 6 bases at V and 3 bases at J, with 11 bases in the middle. The CDR3 loop spans 13 amino acids. Germline V gene sequence: CDR1 MDHEN, CDR2 SYDVKM. The CDR3 DNA reads TGTGCCAGCAGCTTCAGCGATGACTATGGCTACACCTTC. Its translation: CASSFSDDYGYTF.

The J gene is TRBJ2-5, the V gene TRBV28, with TRBD2 matching over 8 bases. Germline V gives CDR1 MDHEN, CDR2 SYDVKM. The CDR3 contains 15 residues. The V segment lost 4 bases and the J segment 4 bases; nucleotides outside the gene matches: 8. The CDR3, as DNA: TGTGCCAGCAGTTGGACTTCTCGGGGGGGAGAGACCCAGTACTTC. This gives the protein CASSWTSRGGETQYF.

In its sample, this clone was seen a few times. The rearrangement joins TRBV19 to TRBJ2-7, with 11 nucleotides matching TRBD1. The CDR3 is made up of 16 amino acids. Germline assignment: CDR1 LNHDA and CDR2 SQIVND (reference sequence). With V trimmed by 4 bases and J by 3 bases, 8 bases remained unmatched. CDR3 in amino acids: CASSNGPGTGGYEQYF. The CDR3 DNA is TGTGCCAGTAGTAATGGTCCCGGGACAGGGGGCTACGAGCAGTACTTC. Full variable domain (remainder filled in from reference TRBV19 and TRBJ2-7): DGGITQSPKYLFRKEGQNVTLSCEQNLNHDAMYWYRQDPGQGLRLIYYSQIVNDFQKGDIAEGYSVSREKKESFPLTVTSAQKNPTAFYLCASSNGPGTGGYEQYFGPGTRLTVT.

Details on this clone: This could be a read error, since a much larger clone is one nucleotide away. The same CDR3 is also encoded by other DNA sequences in this sample. This chain joins TRBV7-9 and TRBJ2-1; D gene unclear. Germline CDR1 SEHNR, CDR2 FQNEAQ (reference sequence). CDR3 length: 14 amino acids. V was trimmed by 1 base and J by 1 base, leaving 5 bases between them. The CDR3 DNA follows: TGTGCCAGCAGCTTAGACAGTTCCTACAATGAGCAGTTCTTC. This codes for CASSLDSSYNEQFF.

The chain recombines TRBV5-1 with TRBJ2-7; no clear D. The CDR3 runs to 13 residues. Germline assignment: CDR1 SGHRS and CDR2 YFSETQ. Trimming removed 0 bases at V and 5 bases at J, with 9 bases between. The CDR3 loop reads CASSLGVMDEQYF. The CDR3 nucleotides are TGCGCCAGCAGCTTGGGGGTGATGGACGAGCAGTACTTC.

The gene calls are TRBV7-8 and TRBJ2-1; 7 bases fit TRBD1. This CDR3 comprises 19 residues. Germline trimming cut 10 bases from V and 7 bases from J; bases unmatched to any gene: 28. Germline lookup yields CDR1 SGHVS and CDR2 FQNEAQ. The CDR3 region has the DNA TGTGCCACCAGGAAGGGGCCCGACCAAGACAGGGTTGATAGGAATGAGCAGTTCTTC. It specifies CATRKGPDQDRVDRNEQFF.

This clone appeared a single time. V usage is TRBV7-2 and J usage is TRBJ2-2; D possibly uses TRBD1 or TRBD2 (5 bases each). The germline gives CDR1 SGHTA, CDR2 FQGNSA. Trimming cost V 5 bases and J 3 bases, with 13 bases left between them. CDR3 length: 15 residues. As DNA, the CDR3 is TGTGCCAGCAGCAGATCCGGGACCGACACCGGGGAGCTGTTTTTT. Its translation: CASSRSGTDTGELFF.

This clone appeared a few times. This may come from a read error, since a much larger clone is one base off. The sample has other DNA sequences that encode this CDR3 too. The chain employs TRBV19 and TRBJ1-5; 8 bases are shared with TRBD1. J gave up 5 bases and V 4 bases, and 1 base lay outside the gene matches. The CDR3 runs to 13 residues. The germline CDR1 and CDR2 sequences are LNHDA and SQIVND (reference sequence). This chain's CDR3 is CASSTQGDQPQHF. Here the CDR3 DNA reads TGTGCCAGTAGTACACAGGGGGATCAGCCCCAGCATTTT.

V gene TRBV28 combines with J gene TRBJ2-3, with a possible D match to TRBD2 (6 bases). The CDR3 is 17 amino acids. Germline lookup yields CDR1 MDHEN and CDR2 SYDVKM. The V end was cut by 6 bases, the J end by 0 bases, with 19 bases between. CDR3: CASSPYAAGTSTDTQYF. The CDR3, as DNA: TGTGCCAGCAGCCCTTACGCCGCGGGAACTAGCACAGATACGCAGTATTTT.

The V gene is TRBV5-1, the J gene TRBJ2-3; 8 nucleotides line up with TRBD1. The CDR3 extends over 17 amino acids. Trimming at V came to 4 bases and at J to 2 bases, leaving 12 bases not matched to a gene. The germline V gene encodes CDR1 SGHRS and CDR2 YFSETQ. CDR3 sequence (DNA): TGCGCCAGCAGCGCTGACAGGGGTCTTCAGAACACAGATACGCAGTATTTT. This gives the protein CASSADRGLQNTDTQYF. Using reference TRBV5-1 and TRBJ2-3 for the parts outside the CDR3, the full variable domain is KAGVTQTPRYLIKTRGQQVTLSCSPISGHRSVSWYQQTPGQGLQFLFEYFSETQRNKGNFPGRFSGRQFSNSRSEMNVSTLELGDSALYLCASSADRGLQNTDTQYFGPGTRLTVL.